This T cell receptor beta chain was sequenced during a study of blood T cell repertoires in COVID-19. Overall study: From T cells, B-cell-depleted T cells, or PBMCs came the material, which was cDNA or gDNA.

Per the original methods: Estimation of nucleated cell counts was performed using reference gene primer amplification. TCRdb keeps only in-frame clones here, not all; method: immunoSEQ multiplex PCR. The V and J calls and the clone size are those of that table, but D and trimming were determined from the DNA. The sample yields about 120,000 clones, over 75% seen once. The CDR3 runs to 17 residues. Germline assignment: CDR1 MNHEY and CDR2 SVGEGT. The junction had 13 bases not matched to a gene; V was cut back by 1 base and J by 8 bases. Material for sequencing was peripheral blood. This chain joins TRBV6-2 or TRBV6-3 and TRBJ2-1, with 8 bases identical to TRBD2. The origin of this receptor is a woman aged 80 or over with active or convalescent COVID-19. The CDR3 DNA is TGTGCCAGCAGTTACTTCCCCCTGACCGGGAGGGTCTATGAGCAGTTCTTC. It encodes CASSYFPLTGRVYEQFF.